Listed below are T cell receptor beta chains from one sample, sequenced in a study of T cell responses to AZD1222 COVID-19 vaccine. Here immunoSEQ multiplex PCR was the method, and the copy in TCRdb shows in-frame clones only, minus some. Among around 110,000 clones, 90% to 95% were seen once, and the ten largest hold about 20%. The sample was peripheral blood, taken on day 0 of AZD1222 vaccination. The receptors originated from an adult in good health. CDR3s include the opening cysteine and the closing phenylalanine or tryptophan. The order of the fields is V gene, J gene, CDR3 protein.

V gene: TRBV7-8; J gene: TRBJ2-7; CDR3 protein: CASSLGRQKLYNYEQYF
V gene: TRBV5-6; J gene: TRBJ1-3; CDR3 protein: CASRSGNTIYF
V gene: TRBV6-5; J gene: TRBJ2-1; CDR3 protein: CALQRAGSSYNEQFF
V gene: TRBV7-2; J gene: TRBJ1-1; CDR3 protein: CASSLGTGARNPYEAFF
V gene: TRBV9; J gene: TRBJ1-1; CDR3 protein: CASSAPVTTNTEAFF
V gene: TRBV4-2; J gene: TRBJ2-5; CDR3 protein: CASTYSLKETQYF
V gene: TRBV9; J gene: TRBJ1-3; CDR3 protein: CASSGTGKISGNTIYF
V gene: TRBV3-1/TRBV3-2; J gene: TRBJ2-5; CDR3 protein: CASSQTSGLGETQYF
V gene: TRBV5-6; J gene: TRBJ1-1; CDR3 protein: CASSAGQGTEAFF
V gene: TRBV5-6; J gene: TRBJ1-6; CDR3 protein: CASRGSYNSPLHF
V gene: TRBV20-1; J gene: TRBJ2-3; CDR3 protein: CSALNTDTQYF
V gene: TRBV6-1; J gene: TRBJ2-5; CDR3 protein: CASSDMKAQETQYF
V gene: TRBV4-3; J gene: TRBJ1-2; CDR3 protein: CASSQVGQGNGYTF
V gene: TRBV5-4; J gene: TRBJ2-7; CDR3 protein: CASSLAGGHEQYF
V gene: TRBV18; J gene: TRBJ2-2; CDR3 protein: CASSPRPAGRNTGELFF
V gene: TRBV11-2; J gene: TRBJ1-4; CDR3 protein: CASSLDQVSVREKLFF
V gene: TRBV19; J gene: TRBJ2-7; CDR3 protein: CASSVGGRILEQYF
V gene: TRBV6-2/TRBV6-3; J gene: TRBJ1-5; CDR3 protein: CASSWTGLNQPQHF
V gene: TRBV7-2; J gene: TRBJ1-1; CDR3 protein: CATRTGWGTEAFF
V gene: TRBV19; J gene: TRBJ1-1; CDR3 protein: CASRGGTGRRTEAFF
V gene: TRBV4-3; J gene: TRBJ2-1; CDR3 protein: CASSQVLGLASGGVNNEQFF
V gene: TRBV2; J gene: TRBJ1-6; CDR3 protein: CASSPGQGNDSPLHF
V gene: TRBV12-5; J gene: TRBJ1-5; CDR3 protein: CASGAGGSQPQHF
V gene: TRBV20-1; J gene: TRBJ2-2; CDR3 protein: CSASQGAGTGELFF
V gene: TRBV11-2; J gene: TRBJ1-2; CDR3 protein: CASSLDPQVPGYTF
V gene: TRBV30; J gene: TRBJ1-1; CDR3 protein: CAWSGDTEAFF
V gene: TRBV5-5; J gene: TRBJ2-2; CDR3 protein: CASSQSQSYTGELFF
V gene: TRBV18; J gene: TRBJ1-1; CDR3 protein: CASSPAADRDGAFF
V gene: TRBV9; J gene: TRBJ2-3; CDR3 protein: CASSNVTRELTDTQYF
V gene: TRBV5-6; J gene: TRBJ1-1; CDR3 protein: CASSLSTDTMNTEAFF
V gene: TRBV7-9; J gene: TRBJ2-7; CDR3 protein: CASSPPGRGEDYEQYF
V gene: TRBV11-2; J gene: TRBJ1-6; CDR3 protein: CASSLGTGGSPLHF
V gene: TRBV11-3; J gene: TRBJ2-1; CDR3 protein: CASSSSAGTQFF
V gene: TRBV5-4; J gene: TRBJ2-7; CDR3 protein: CASSTGSGGYYEQYF
V gene: TRBV27; J gene: TRBJ2-7; CDR3 protein: CASSFRLEGYEQYF
V gene: TRBV13; J gene: TRBJ2-2; CDR3 protein: CASKTGGNTGELFF
V gene: TRBV15; J gene: TRBJ1-6; CDR3 protein: CATSGASYNSPLHF
V gene: TRBV10-3; J gene: TRBJ2-1; CDR3 protein: CAISEEKGLRNNEQFF
V gene: TRBV30; J gene: TRBJ1-4; CDR3 protein: CAWSELATNEKLFF
V gene: TRBV19; J gene: TRBJ2-7; CDR3 protein: CASSIEGTGSYEQYF
V gene: TRBV6-6; J gene: TRBJ2-7; CDR3 protein: CASSFGDSYEQYF
V gene: TRBV30; J gene: TRBJ1-1; CDR3 protein: CACKGGLEAFF
V gene: TRBV4-1; J gene: TRBJ2-1; CDR3 protein: CASSQGTSGGGYYNEQFF
V gene: TRBV9; J gene: TRBJ2-2; CDR3 protein: CASSVGPLDGNTGELFF
V gene: TRBV19; J gene: TRBJ1-1; CDR3 protein: CASRDRYEAFF
V gene: TRBV2; J gene: TRBJ1-4; CDR3 protein: CASSEARQRNEKLFF
V gene: TRBV13; J gene: TRBJ2-4; CDR3 protein: CASSLGGGPKNIQYF
V gene: TRBV7-3; J gene: TRBJ1-6; CDR3 protein: CASSLLGGHNSPLHF